This T cell receptor (beta chain) was identified during a study of blood T cell repertoires in COVID-19. The protocol was immunoSEQ multiplex PCR, while the TCRdb copy is restricted to in-frame clones and leaves out a portion. The profile covers around 200,000 clones, with about 83% appearing a single time and roughly 2.8% taken by the ten largest. The TCR originated in a man in his fifties or sixties with active or convalescent COVID-19. Specimen: peripheral blood.

The DNA for the CDR3 is TGTGCCAGCAGCGGATTACAGGGGGCGAGACCGAACACTGAAGCTTTCTTT. Translating gives CASSGLQGARPNTEAFF. The chain uses TRBV5-6 and TRBJ1-1, with 9 bases aligning to TRBD1. J lost 1 base, V lost 4 bases, and 11 bases had no gene match. Germline loops: CDR1 SGHDT, CDR2 YYEEEE. This CDR3 has 17 residues.